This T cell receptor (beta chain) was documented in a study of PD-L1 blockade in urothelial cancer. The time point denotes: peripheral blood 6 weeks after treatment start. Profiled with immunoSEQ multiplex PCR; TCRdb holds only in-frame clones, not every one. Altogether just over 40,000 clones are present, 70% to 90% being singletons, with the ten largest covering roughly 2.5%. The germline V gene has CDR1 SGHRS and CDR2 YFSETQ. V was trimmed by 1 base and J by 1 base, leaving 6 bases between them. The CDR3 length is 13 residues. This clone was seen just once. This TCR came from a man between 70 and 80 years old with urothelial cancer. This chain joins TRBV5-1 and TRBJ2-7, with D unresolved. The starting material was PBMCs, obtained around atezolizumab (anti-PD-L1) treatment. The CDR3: CASSLPSSYEQYF. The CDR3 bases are TGCGCCAGCAGCTTGCCCAGTTCCTACGAGCAGTACTTC.